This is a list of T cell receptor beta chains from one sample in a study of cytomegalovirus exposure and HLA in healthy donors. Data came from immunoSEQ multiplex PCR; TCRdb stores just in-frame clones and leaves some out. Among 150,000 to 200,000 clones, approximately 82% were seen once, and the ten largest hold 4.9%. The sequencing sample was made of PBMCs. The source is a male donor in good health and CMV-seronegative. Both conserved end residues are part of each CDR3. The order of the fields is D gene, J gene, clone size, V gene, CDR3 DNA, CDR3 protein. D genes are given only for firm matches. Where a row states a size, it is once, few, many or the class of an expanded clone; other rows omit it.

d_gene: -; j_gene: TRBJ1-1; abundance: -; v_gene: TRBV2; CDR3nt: TGTGCCAGCGGTCGATTAGGGGTGAACACTGAAGCTTTCTTT; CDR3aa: CASGRLGVNTEAFF
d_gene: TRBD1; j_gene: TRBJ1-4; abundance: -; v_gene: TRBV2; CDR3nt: TGTGCCAGCAGCCGGGACAGGGAATTTTATGAAAAACTGTTTTTT; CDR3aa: CASSRDREFYEKLFF
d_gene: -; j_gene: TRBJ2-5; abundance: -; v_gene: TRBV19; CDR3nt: TGTGCCAGTAGTACCAGACAGGAGCAAGAGACCCAGTACTTC; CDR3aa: CASSTRQEQETQYF
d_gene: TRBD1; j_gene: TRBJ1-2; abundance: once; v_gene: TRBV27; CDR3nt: TGTGCCAGCAGTTTCAGGGGGCGGTATGGCTACACCTTC; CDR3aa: CASSFRGRYGYTF
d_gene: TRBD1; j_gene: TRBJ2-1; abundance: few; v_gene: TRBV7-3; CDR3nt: TGTGCCAGCAGCTTAGACAGGGGACGACACTACAATGAGCAGTTCTTC; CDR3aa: CASSLDRGRHYNEQFF
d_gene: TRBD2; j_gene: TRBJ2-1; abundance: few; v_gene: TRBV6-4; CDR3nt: TGTGCCAGCAGTGAAGAGGGAGCGGGGAGCAATGAGCAGTTCTTC; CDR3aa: CASSEEGAGSNEQFF
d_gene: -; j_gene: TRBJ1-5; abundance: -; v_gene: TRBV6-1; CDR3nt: TGTGCCAGCAGTTTACAGGGCAATCAGCCCCAGCATTTT; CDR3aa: CASSLQGNQPQHF
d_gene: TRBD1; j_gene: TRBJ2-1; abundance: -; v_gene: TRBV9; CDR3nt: TGTGCCAGCAGCGTCGTTCCAGGGGGAAGGAATGAGCAGTTCTTC; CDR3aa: CASSVVPGGRNEQFF
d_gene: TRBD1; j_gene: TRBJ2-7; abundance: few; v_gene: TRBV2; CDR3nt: TGTGCCAGCAGAGGGACAGCCTCCTACGAGCAGTACTTC; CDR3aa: CASRGTASYEQYF
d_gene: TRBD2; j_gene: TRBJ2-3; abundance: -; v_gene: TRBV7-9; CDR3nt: TGTGCCAGCAGCTTCGGACTAGCGGGAGATACGCAGTATTTT; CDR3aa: CASSFGLAGDTQYF
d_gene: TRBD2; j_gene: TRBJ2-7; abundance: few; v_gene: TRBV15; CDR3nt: TGTGCCACCAGCAGAGGGACTAGTCTCTACGAGCAGTACTTC; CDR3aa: CATSRGTSLYEQYF
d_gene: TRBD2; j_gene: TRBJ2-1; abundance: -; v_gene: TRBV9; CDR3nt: TGTGCCAGCAGCGTAGAGAATAGCGGGAGAGGGGAGCAGTTCTTC; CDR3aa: CASSVENSGRGEQFF
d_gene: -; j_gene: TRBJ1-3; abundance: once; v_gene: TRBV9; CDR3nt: TGTGCCAGCAGCGTAGTGGGAGGGGACGGAAACACCATATATTTT; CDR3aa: CASSVVGGDGNTIYF
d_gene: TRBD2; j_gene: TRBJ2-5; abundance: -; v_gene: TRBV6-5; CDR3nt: TGTGCCAGCAGCCTCGGGGGGATGGGGAATCCTCTCCAGTACTTC; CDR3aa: CASSLGGMGNPLQYF